This TCR beta chain appears in the sequencing data of a study of blood T cell repertoires in COVID-19. Study as a whole: Italy, Spain and the United States were the sources of the convalescent and acute COVID-19 samples. PBMCs, B-cell-depleted T cells, or T cells provided the cDNA or gDNA that made up the material.

This clone was picked up a small number of times. In the original processing: Reference gene primer amplification gave estimated nucleated cell counts. Sequencing was performed with immunoSEQ multiplex PCR; in TCRdb, only in-frame clones are kept and a portion is missing. The V and J calls and clone size come from that table; D and trimming were worked out from the DNA. This table has around 130,000 clones, about 83% appearing once. The CDR3 contains 16 residues. Trimming pared 1 base from V and 7 bases from J, leaving 16 bases between. The germline gives CDR1 MNHNY, CDR2 SVGAGI (reference sequence). The sample consisted of peripheral blood. The rearrangement joins TRBV6-6 to TRBJ2-2, with D tentatively TRBD1 (5 bases). The clonotype comes from a man aged 40-55 years with active or convalescent COVID-19. CDR3 residues: CASSYYPPSGHGELFF. The CDR3, as DNA: TGTGCCAGCAGTTACTATCCACCCTCAGGGCACGGGGAGCTGTTTTTT.